The clone carrying this T cell receptor (beta chain) was seen a handful of times. Antigen unknown. One end of the junction does not line up with germline, which may come from a read error. The data stem from a study of cytomegalovirus exposure and HLA in healthy donors. Study-level background: According to later analysis, the same platform produced the 120 validation and under 750 first-cohort repertoires.

The CDR3 is made up of 9 amino acids. The germline gives CDR1 MDHEN, CDR2 SYDVKM. TCRdb's table, derived via immunoSEQ multiplex PCR, lists solely in-frame clones and lacks some. The sample has about 200,000 clones; approximately 80% are singletons. The study, taken as a whole, reports: Later, an analysis found that TCR clusters from the first cohort tended to co-occur in the 120 or so validation repertoires.

The rearrangement uses TRBV28 and TRBJ1-2, with a weak D call TRBD1 (6 bases). The sequence was obtained from a woman under 40 in good health and CMV-seropositive. Sequenced material: PBMCs. The chain's CDR3 is CATRQVRDF. CDR3 DNA: TGTGCCACCCGACAGGTCAGGGACTTC.